This T cell receptor beta chain stems from a study of OX40 agonist ivuxolimab in advanced cancers. Trimming stripped 4 bases from V and 5 bases from J, with 8 bases between. Germline V gene lookup returns CDR1 MDHEN and CDR2 SYDVKM. This CDR3 contains 13 residues. Method: immunoSEQ multiplex PCR; TCRdb's copy keeps in-frame clones and lacks some. The sample carries 30,000 to 45,000 clones, about three quarters recorded once. This specimen consisted of CD4+ or CD8+ T cells sorted from blood, obtained in a trial of the OX40 agonist ivuxolimab. The chain joins TRBV28 to TRBJ1-4; D call uncertain. The sequence was obtained from an adult with an advanced solid tumor such as melanoma, head and neck, liver or kidney cancer. CDR3 sequence (DNA): TGTGCCAGCAGTTGGTTTACAAATGAAAAACTGTTTTTT. It encodes CASSWFTNEKLFF.